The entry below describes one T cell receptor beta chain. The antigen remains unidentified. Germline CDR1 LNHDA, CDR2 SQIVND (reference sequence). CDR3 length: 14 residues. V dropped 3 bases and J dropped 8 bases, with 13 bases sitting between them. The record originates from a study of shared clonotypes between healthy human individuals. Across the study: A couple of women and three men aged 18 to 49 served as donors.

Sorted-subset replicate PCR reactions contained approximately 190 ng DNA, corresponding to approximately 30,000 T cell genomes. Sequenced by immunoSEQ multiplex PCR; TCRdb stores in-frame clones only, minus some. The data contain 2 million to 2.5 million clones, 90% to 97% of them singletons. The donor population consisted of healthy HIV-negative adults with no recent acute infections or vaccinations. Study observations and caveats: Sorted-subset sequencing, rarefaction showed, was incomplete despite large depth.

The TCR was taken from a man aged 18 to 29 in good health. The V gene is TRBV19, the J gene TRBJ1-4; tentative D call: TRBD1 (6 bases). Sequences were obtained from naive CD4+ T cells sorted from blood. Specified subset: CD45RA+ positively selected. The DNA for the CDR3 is TGTGCCAGTAGTATTAATACAGGGCGAGAAAAACTGTTTTTT. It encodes CASSINTGREKLFF.